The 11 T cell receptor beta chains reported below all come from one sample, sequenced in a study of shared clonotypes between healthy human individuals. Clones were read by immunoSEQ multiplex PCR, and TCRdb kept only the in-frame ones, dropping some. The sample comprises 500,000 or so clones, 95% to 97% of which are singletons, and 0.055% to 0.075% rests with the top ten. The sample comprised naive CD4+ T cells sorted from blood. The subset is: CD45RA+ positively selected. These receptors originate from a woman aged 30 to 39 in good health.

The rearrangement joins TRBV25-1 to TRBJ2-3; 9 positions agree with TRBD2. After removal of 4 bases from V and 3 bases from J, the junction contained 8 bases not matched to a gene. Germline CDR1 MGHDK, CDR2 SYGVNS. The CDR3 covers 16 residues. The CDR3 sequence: CASSARAGGGTDTQYF. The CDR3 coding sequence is TGTGCCAGCAGTGCCCGGGCGGGAGGGGGTACAGATACGCAGTATTTT.

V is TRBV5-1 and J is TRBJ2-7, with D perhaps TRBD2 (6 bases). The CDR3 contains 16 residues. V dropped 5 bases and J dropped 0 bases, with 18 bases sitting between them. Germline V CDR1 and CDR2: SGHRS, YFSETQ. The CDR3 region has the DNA TGCGCCAGCAGAGAACGGGGACTCCAAAGCTCCTACGAGCAGTACTTC. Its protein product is CASRERGLQSSYEQYF.

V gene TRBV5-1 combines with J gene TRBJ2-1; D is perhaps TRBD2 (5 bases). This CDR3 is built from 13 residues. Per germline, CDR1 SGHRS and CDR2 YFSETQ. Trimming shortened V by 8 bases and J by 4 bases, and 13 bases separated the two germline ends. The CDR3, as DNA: TGCGCCAGGGTCCCCCGGGATTACAATGAGCAGTTCTTC. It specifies CARVPRDYNEQFF. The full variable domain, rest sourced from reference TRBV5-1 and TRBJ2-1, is KAGVTQTPRYLIKTRGQQVTLSCSPISGHRSVSWYQQTPGQGLQFLFEYFSETQRNKGNFPGRFSGRQFSNSRSEMNVSTLELGDSALYLCARVPRDYNEQFFGPGTRLTVL.

In DNA, the CDR3 is TGCGCCAGCAGCTTCGTGACAGGGGGCGAGGAGACCCAGTACTTC. As protein: CASSFVTGGEETQYF. The chain links TRBV5-1 to TRBJ2-5, with 10 bases matching TRBD1. Germline V gives CDR1 SGHRS, CDR2 YFSETQ. CDR3 length equals 15 residues. V lost 2 bases and J lost 5; bases outside the gene matches: 6.

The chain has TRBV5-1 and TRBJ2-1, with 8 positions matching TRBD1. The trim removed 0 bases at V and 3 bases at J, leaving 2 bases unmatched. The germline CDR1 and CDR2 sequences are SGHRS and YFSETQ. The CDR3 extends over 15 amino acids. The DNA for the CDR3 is TGCGCCAGCAGCTTGGGAGGACAGGGCTACAATGAGCAGTTCTTC. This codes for CASSLGGQGYNEQFF.

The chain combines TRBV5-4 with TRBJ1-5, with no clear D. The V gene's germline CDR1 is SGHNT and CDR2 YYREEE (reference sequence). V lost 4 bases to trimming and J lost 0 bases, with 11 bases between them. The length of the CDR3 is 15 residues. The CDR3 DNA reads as TGTGCCAGCAGCACGGGAGGAGATAGCAATCAGCCCCAGCATTTT. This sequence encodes CASSTGGDSNQPQHF.

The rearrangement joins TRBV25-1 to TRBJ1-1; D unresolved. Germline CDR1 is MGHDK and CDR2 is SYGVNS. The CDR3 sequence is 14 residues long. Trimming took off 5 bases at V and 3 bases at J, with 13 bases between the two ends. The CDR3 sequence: CASSSHESDTEAFF. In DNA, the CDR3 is TGTGCCAGCAGTAGCCATGAGTCGGACACTGAAGCTTTCTTT.

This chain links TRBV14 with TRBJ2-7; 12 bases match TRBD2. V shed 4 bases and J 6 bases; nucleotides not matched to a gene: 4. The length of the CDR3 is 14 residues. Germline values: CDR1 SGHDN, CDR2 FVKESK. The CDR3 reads CASSRTSGVREQYF. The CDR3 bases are TGTGCCAGCAGCCGGACTAGCGGGGTACGCGAGCAGTACTTC.

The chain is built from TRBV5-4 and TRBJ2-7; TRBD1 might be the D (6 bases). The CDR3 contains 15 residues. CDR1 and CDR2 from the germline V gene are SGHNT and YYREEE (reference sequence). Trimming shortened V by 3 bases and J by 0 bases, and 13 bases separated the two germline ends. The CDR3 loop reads CASSSGQASSYEQYF. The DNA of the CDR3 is TGTGCCAGCAGCTCGGGACAAGCGAGCTCCTACGAGCAGTACTTC.

The CDR3 is CASSPRDGTYEQYF. Written as DNA, the CDR3 is TGTGCCAGCTCACCCCGGGACGGGACCTACGAGCAGTACTTC. The V and J genes are TRBV18 and TRBJ2-5; D is tentatively TRBD1 or TRBD2 (5 bases each). The J call is in doubt because the DNA end fits TRBJ2-7 better. CDR1 and CDR2 from the germline V gene are KGHSH and LQKENI. The CDR3 length is 14 residues.

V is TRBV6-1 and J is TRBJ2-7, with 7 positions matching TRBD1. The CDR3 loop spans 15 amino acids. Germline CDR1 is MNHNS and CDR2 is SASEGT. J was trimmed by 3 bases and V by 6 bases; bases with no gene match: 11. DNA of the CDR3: TGTGCCAGCAGCTCGTTTGCACAGGGGAACTACGAGCAGTACTTC. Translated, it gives CASSSFAQGNYEQYF.